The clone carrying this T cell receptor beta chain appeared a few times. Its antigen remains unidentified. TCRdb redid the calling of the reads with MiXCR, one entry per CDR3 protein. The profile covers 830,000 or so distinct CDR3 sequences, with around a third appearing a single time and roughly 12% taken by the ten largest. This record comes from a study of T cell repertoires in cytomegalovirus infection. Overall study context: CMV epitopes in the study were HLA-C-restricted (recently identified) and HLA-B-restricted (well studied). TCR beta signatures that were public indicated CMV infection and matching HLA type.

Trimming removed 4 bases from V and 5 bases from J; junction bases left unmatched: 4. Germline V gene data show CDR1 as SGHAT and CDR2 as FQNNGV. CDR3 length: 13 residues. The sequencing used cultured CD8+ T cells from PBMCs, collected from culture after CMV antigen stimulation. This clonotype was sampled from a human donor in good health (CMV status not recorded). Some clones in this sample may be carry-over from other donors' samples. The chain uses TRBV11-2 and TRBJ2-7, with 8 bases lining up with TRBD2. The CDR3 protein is CASSSGRGDEQYV. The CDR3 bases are TGTGCCAGCAGCTCAGGGCGGGGGGACGAGCAGTACGTC.